These 20 T cell receptor beta chains were all obtained from the same sample, sequenced in a study of human CD8 memory T cell subsets. Production of TCR beta libraries used UMI-labeled 5' RACE as the method. From the 5' RACE reads, TCRdb lists one entry per CDR3 protein and no DNA. The sample includes approximately 4,000 distinct CDR3 sequences. The specimen sequenced was CD8+ T cells from PBMCs. Source of these receptors: a human donor in good health.

The rearrangement links TRBV11-2 to TRBJ2-7. The CDR3 consists of 12 residues. The germline V gene has CDR1 SGHAT and CDR2 FQNNGV. CDR3 protein: CASSNQASEQYF.

V is TRBV4-1 and J is TRBJ2-7. This CDR3 has 16 amino acids. In germline, CDR1 is MGHRA, CDR2 YSYEKL. The chain's CDR3 is CASSQDETNPTYEQYF.

This sequence joins TRBV27 and TRBJ2-1; TCRdb calls TRBD1, which cannot be checked without DNA. Germline values: CDR1 MNHEY, CDR2 SMNVEV (reference sequence). The CDR3 has 13 residues. Here the CDR3 reads CASSPGPPHEQFF.

The chain has TRBV7-9 and TRBJ2-2. This CDR3 has 13 amino acids. CDR1 SEHNR and CDR2 FQNEAQ come from the germline V gene (reference sequence). The CDR3 is CASSLTRPGELFF. Full variable domain (remainder filled in from reference TRBV7-9 and TRBJ2-2): DTGVSQNPRHKITKRGQNVTFRCDPISEHNRLYWYRQTLGQGPEFLTYFQNEAQLEKSRLLSDRFSAERPKGSFSTLEIQRTEQGDSAMYLCASSLTRPGELFFGEGSRLTVL.

The CDR3 here is CASSWTTGGAETQYF. The genes are TRBV5-6 and TRBJ2-5; TCRdb's D call of TRBD1 is untestable without DNA. Germline CDR1 SGHDT, CDR2 YYEEEE. CDR3 length: 15 amino acids.

This clonotype is medium-sized by frequency. The rearrangement joins TRBV7-9 to TRBJ2-1. CDR3 length equals 15 residues. Germline V CDR1 and CDR2: SEHNR, FQNEAQ (reference sequence). The CDR3 sequence is CASSLGSNDYNEQFF. The full variable domain, completed using reference TRBV7-9 and TRBJ2-1, is DTGVSQNPRHKITKRGQNVTFRCDPISEHNRLYWYRQTLGQGPEFLTYFQNEAQLEKSRLLSDRFSAERPKGSFSTLEIQRTEQGDSAMYLCASSLGSNDYNEQFFGPGTRLTVL.

This clonotype is identified as medium-sized (0.01 to 0.1%) from frequency. The V gene is TRBV29-1, the J gene TRBJ2-1; absent DNA, TCRdb's TRBD1 call cannot be checked. Germline CDR1 and CDR2: SQVTM and ANQGSEA. The CDR3 runs to 15 residues. Here the CDR3 reads CSVEEMDTTYNEQFF.

The V and J genes are TRBV28 and TRBJ2-5; TCRdb selects TRBD1, and the lack of DNA leaves this call unchecked. Per germline, CDR1 MDHEN and CDR2 SYDVKM. The CDR3 length is 14 residues. The CDR3 region is CASSLRGGTETQYF.

V usage is TRBV12-3 or TRBV12-4 and J usage is TRBJ2-7; TCRdb's assignment of TRBD2 cannot be checked, as there is no DNA. The CDR3 covers 16 residues. Here the CDR3 reads CASSLVGGQNAYEQYF.

This sequence joins TRBV6-6 and TRBJ2-7; TCRdb's D call, TRBD2, is unchecked because there is no DNA. This CDR3 has 16 amino acids. CDR1 and CDR2 (germline): MNHNY, SVGAGI (reference sequence). The chain's CDR3 is CASSISRDPPTGEQYF.

The V gene is TRBV20-1, the J gene TRBJ2-7; the D call of TRBD2 rests on TCRdb alone, since no DNA is present to check it. Germline values: CDR1 DFQATT, CDR2 SNEGSKA (reference sequence). The CDR3 has 12 amino acids. The CDR3 loop reads CSARLADYEQYF.

This clonotype is identified as medium-sized (0.01 to 0.1%) from frequency. The chain employs TRBV11-3 and TRBJ2-3; TCRdb's D call of TRBD1 is untestable without DNA. Germline values: CDR1 SGHNT, CDR2 YENEEA. This CDR3 comprises 15 residues. The CDR3 region is CASSSWDIHTDTQYF.

V is TRBV24-1 and J is TRBJ2-7. The CDR3 totals 14 residues. The V gene's germline CDR1 is KGHDR and CDR2 SFDVKD. The CDR3 protein is CATSDRTKTYEQYF.

According to its frequency, this clonotype is medium-sized. This chain's CDR3 is CASSLSREGQETQYF. V and J are TRBV28 and TRBJ2-5; the TCRdb D gene call, TRBD2, has no DNA to confirm it. Per the germline V gene, CDR1 is MDHEN and CDR2 is SYDVKM. The CDR3 extends over 15 amino acids.

The chain is built from TRBV5-1 and TRBJ2-7; TCRdb's D gene call, TRBD2, goes unchecked for lack of DNA. In germline, CDR1 is SGHRS, CDR2 YFSETQ. This CDR3 is 16 amino acids long. CDR3 in amino acids: CASSLEPGGTAREQYF.

The rearrangement links TRBV14 to TRBJ1-4; TCRdb's D call, TRBD1, is unchecked because there is no DNA. The CDR3 contains 15 residues. From germline, CDR1 is SGHDN and CDR2 FVKESK. The CDR3 region is CASSLLTEAVEKLFF.

The rearrangement joins TRBV5-1 to TRBJ1-3; the TRBD1 assignment by TCRdb is unverifiable without DNA. CDR1 and CDR2 from the germline V gene are SGHRS and YFSETQ. This CDR3 comprises 14 residues. The CDR3 sequence: CASSWGTPGNTIYF. Looking up the rest from reference TRBV5-1 and TRBJ1-3 gives the full variable domain: KAGVTQTPRYLIKTRGQQVTLSCSPISGHRSVSWYQQTPGQGLQFLFEYFSETQRNKGNFPGRFSGRQFSNSRSEMNVSTLELGDSALYLCASSWGTPGNTIYFGEGSWLTVV.

This sequence joins TRBV28 and TRBJ1-5. In germline, CDR1 is MDHEN, CDR2 SYDVKM. The CDR3 totals 15 residues. The CDR3 sequence is CASSLFGTSYQPQHF. The whole variable domain, filled in from reference TRBV28 and TRBJ1-5, reads DVKVTQSSRYLVKRTGEKVFLECVQDMDHENMFWYRQDPGLGLRLIYFSYDVKMKEKGDIPEGYSVSREKKERFSLILESASTNQTSMYLCASSLFGTSYQPQHFGDGTRLSIL.

The chain joins TRBV10-3 to TRBJ2-1; lacking DNA, the TRBD2 call made by TCRdb goes unchecked. Per germline, CDR1 ENHRY and CDR2 SYGVKD. There are 19 residues in the CDR3. The CDR3: CAISDLLAGVTPTNNEQFF.

V usage is TRBV12-3 or TRBV12-4 and J usage is TRBJ1-2; without DNA, the TCRdb call of TRBD1 cannot be checked. This CDR3 comprises 13 residues. The CDR3 spells CASRLTERYGYTF.